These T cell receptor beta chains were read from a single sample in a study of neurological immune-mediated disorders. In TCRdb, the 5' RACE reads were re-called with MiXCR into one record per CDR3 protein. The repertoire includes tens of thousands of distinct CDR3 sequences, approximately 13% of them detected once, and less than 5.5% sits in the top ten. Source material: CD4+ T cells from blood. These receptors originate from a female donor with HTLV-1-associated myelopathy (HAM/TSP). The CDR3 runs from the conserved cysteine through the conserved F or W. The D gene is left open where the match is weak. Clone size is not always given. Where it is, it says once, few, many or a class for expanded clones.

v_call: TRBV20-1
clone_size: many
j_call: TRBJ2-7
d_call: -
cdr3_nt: TGCAGTGCTAGAACGAACCGGGACACCTCCTCCTACGAGCAGTACTTC
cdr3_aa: CSARTNRDTSSYEQYF

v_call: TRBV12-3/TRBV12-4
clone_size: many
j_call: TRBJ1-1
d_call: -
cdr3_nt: TGTGCCAGCAGTAAGGCCCCGGAAATGAACACTGAAGCTTTCTTT
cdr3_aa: CASSKAPEMNTEAFF

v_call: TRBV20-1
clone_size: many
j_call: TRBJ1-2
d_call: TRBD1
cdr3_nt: TGCAGTGCTCCGGGACAGCTAGACTATGGCTACACCTTC
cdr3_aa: CSAPGQLDYGYTF

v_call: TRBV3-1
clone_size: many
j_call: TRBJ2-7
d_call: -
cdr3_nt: TGTGCCAGCAGCCATGGAGTACGACAGGTTTTC
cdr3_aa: CASSHGVRQVF

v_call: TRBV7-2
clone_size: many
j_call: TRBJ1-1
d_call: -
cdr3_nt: TGTGCCAGCAGCTTAATTCAAATCGGGACTGAAGCTTTCTTT
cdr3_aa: CASSLIQIGTEAFF

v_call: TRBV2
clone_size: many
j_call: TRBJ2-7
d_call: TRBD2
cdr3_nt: TGTGCCAGCAGTGCGGCGGGACTAGCGGCACCCTACGAGCAGTACTTC
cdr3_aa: CASSAAGLAAPYEQYF

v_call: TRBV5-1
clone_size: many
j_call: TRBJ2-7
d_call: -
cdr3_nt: TGCGCCAGCAGCGTGGAGGGCAGCTCCTACGAGCAGTACTTC
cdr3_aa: CASSVEGSSYEQYF

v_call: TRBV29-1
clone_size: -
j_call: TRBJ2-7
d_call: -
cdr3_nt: TGCAGCGTTGTTGGGAGTGGAGGCGACGAGCAGTACTTC
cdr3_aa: CSVVGSGGDEQYF

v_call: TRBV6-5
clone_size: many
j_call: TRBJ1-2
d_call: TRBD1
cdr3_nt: TGTGCCAGCAGCCCTGACAGGGTGAATGGCTACACCTTC
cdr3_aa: CASSPDRVNGYTF

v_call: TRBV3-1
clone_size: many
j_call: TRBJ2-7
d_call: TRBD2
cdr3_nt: TGTGCCAGCAGCCCCGGACTAGCGGGTCTCTACGAGCAGTACTTC
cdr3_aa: CASSPGLAGLYEQYF

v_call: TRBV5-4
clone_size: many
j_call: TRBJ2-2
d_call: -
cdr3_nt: TGTGCCAGCAGCTTGGCCTCGGGGGCCGGGGAGCTGTTTTTT
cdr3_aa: CASSLASGAGELFF

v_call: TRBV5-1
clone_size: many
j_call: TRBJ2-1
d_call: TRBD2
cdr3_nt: TGCGCCAGCAGCTTGGATGCGACTAGCGGGAGCGGGAGTGAGCAGTTCTTC
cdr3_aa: CASSLDATSGSGSEQFF

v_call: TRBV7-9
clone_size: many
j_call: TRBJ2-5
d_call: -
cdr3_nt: TGTGCCAGCAGCGCGGGCCAGGGTGACCAAGAGACCCAGTACTTC
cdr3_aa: CASSAGQGDQETQYF

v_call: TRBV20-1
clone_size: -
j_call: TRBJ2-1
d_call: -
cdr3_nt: TGCAGTGCTAGTAATCCGAGACTAGGCTACAATGAGCAGTTCTTC
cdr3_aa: CSASNPRLGYNEQFF

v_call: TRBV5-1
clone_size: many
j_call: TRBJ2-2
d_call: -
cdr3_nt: TGCGCCAGCAGCTTGGTACCCACCGGGGAGCTGTTTTTT
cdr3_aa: CASSLVPTGELFF

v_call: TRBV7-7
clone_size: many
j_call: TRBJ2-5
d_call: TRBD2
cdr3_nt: TGTGCTAGCAGCTTAGCGCCGGGCGGGAGGGGGAGAGAGACCCAGTACTTC
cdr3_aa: CASSLAPGGRGRETQYF

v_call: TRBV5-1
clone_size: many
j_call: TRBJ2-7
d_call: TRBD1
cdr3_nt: TGCGCCAGCAGCTTGACGGCAGGGGGTCCCTACGAGCAGTACTTC
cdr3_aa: CASSLTAGGPYEQYF

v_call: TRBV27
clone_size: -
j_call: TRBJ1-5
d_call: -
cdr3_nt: TGTGCCAGCAGACAGGGAAGCCGCCAGCCCCAGCATTTT
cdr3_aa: CASRQGSRQPQHF